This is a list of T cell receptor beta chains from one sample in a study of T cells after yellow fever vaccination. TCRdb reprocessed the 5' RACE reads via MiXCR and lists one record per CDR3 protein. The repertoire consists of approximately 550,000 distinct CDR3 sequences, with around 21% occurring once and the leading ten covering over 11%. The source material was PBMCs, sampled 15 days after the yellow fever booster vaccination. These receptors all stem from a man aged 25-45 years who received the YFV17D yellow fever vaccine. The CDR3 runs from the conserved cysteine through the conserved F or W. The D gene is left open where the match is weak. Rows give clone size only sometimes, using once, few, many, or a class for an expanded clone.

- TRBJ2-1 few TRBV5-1 TGCGCCAGCAGCCAGGACCCCTGGCGCTACAATGAGCAGTTCTTC CASSQDPWRYNEQFF
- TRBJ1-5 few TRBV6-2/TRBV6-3 TGTGCCAGCAGTTACAGGATCCAGCCCCAGCATTTT CASSYRIQPQHF
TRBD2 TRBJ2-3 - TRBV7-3 TGTGCCAGCAGCCCTAAACTAGCGGGTAGCCCCTTATCCTTT CASSPKLAGSPLSF
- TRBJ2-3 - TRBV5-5 TGTGCCAGCAGCGCCATTACAGATACGCAGTATTTT CASSAITDTQYF
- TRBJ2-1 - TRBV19 TGTGCCAGTAGTATGGGAGGTGGGGGGGCCTCCGCCCCCAATGAGCAGTTCTTC CASSMGGGGASAPNEQFF
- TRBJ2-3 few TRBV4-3 TGCGCCAGCAGCCAAGGAAAAGAAAGCGGTTGGGCTGATACGCAGTATTTT CASSQGKESGWADTQYF
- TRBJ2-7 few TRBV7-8 TGTGCCAGCAGCTGGGACAAGAGCTCCTACGAGCAGTACTTC CASSWDKSSYEQYF
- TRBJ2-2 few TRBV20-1 TGCAGTGCTATGGGGGGTGAAACCGGGGAGCTGTTTTTT CSAMGGETGELFF
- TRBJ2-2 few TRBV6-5 TGTGCCAGCAGTTACGCCAGGGGCGCGTCGGCCGGGGAGCTGTTTTTT CASSYARGASAGELFF
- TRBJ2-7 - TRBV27 TGTGCCAGCAGTTTATCACAGGGTGTATACGAGCAGTACTTC CASSLSQGVYEQYF
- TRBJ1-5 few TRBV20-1 TGCAGTGCTGACGACGGTAGCAATCAGCCCCAGCATTTT CSADDGSNQPQHF
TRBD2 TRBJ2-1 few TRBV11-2 TGTGCCAGCAGCTTGATCCGGCTAGCGGGATCCCCCAGGCTAAATGAGCAGTTCTTC CASSLIRLAGSPRLNEQFF
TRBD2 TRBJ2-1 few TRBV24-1 TGTGCCACCAGTCGGGCGGGAGGGGTCGGTGAGCAGTTCTTC CATSRAGGVGEQFF
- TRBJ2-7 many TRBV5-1 TGCGCCAGCCGGGTCTTGGATCCTAACTCCTACGAGCAGTACTTC CASRVLDPNSYEQYF
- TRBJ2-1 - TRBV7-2 TGTGCCAGCAGCAGCGGACTTGCGAGCTCCTACAATGAGCAGTTCTTC CASSSGLASSYNEQFF
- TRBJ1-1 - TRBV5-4 TGTGCCTCTCGTCCAAGCTTCCGGATGGCACGCAACACTGAAGCTTTCTTT CASRPSFRMARNTEAFF
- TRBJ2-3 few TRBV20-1 TGCAGTGCTAGAGACCCCGGTGGGCTTGGCACAGATACGCAGTATTTT CSARDPGGLGTDTQYF
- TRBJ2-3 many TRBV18 TGTGCCAGCTCACCACCGGTGGGCACAGATACGCAGTATTTT CASSPPVGTDTQYF
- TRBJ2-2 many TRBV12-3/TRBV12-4 TGTGCCAGCAACTGGGGCACCGGGGAGCTGTTTTTT CASNWGTGELFF
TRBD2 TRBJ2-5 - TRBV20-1 TGCAGTGCTAGTCGCGGCGGGAGGCAAGAGACCCAGTACTTC CSASRGGRQETQYF
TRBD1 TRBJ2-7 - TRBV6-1 TGTGCCAGCAGTCCTCCGAGGACAGGGCTGAGCTCCTACGAGCAGTACTTC CASSPPRTGLSSYEQYF
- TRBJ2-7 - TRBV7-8 TGTGCCAGCAGCCGGTTAGCGTACAGCGCCCATGACGAGCAGTACTTC CASSRLAYSAHDEQYF
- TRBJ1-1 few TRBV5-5 TGTGCCAGCACCCTATCCTCTGGCGCTGAAGCTTTCTTT CASTLSSGAEAFF
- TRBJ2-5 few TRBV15 TGTGCCACCAGCAGAGATCCAAGAGGGGAAGCTCAAGAGACCCAGTACTTC CATSRDPRGEAQETQYF
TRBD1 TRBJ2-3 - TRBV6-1 TGTGCCAGCAGGAGCCGGACAGGGGGGACAGATACGCAGTATTTT CASRSRTGGTDTQYF
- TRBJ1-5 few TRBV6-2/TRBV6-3 TGTGCCAGCAGTTACTTGGTCGATCAGCCCCAGCATTTT CASSYLVDQPQHF
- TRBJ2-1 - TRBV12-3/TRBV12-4 TGTGCCAGCAGCCTTCCAGGGATTCTGCTGGGAGAGTTCTTC CASSLPGILLGEFF
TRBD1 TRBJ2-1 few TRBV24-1 TGTGCCACCAGTGATCGCACAGGGGGCGCCTACAATGAGCAGTTCTTC CATSDRTGGAYNEQFF
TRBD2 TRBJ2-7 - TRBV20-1 TGCAGTGCTACCCGGGCTAGCGGGAGAGGGTACGAGCAGTACTTC CSATRASGRGYEQYF
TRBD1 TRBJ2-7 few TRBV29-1 TGCAGCGTCGAGGGACAGTCCTACGAGCAGTACTTC CSVEGQSYEQYF
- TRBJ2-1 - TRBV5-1 TGCGCCAGCAGCGGACTTAACTCCTACAATGAGCAGTTCTTC CASSGLNSYNEQFF
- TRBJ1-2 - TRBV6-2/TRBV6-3 TGTGCCAGCAGTTATTTCGGCAGCGGATCCTATGGCTACACCTTC CASSYFGSGSYGYTF
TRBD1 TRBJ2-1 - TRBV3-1 TGTGCCAGCAGCCAGGGACAGGACTCCTACAATGAGCAGTTCTTC CASSQGQDSYNEQFF
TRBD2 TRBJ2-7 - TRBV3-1 TGTGCCAGCAGCCTGAGGACTAGCGGGATAACCTACGAGCAGTACTTC CASSLRTSGITYEQYF
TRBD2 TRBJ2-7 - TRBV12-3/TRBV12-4 TGTGCCAGCAGTTTCGGGCTAGCGGGAGTCCAGCAGTACTTC CASSFGLAGVQQYF
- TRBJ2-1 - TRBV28 TGTGCCAGCAGCCCTGGGACCGATCCCAACAATGAGCAGTTCTTC CASSPGTDPNNEQFF
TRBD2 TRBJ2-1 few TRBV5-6 TGTGCCAGCAGCTGGGGACTAGCAGTCAATGAGCAGTTCTTC CASSWGLAVNEQFF
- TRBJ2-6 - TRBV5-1 TGCGCCTCCGTCCCCTCTGGAGGCTCTGGGGCCAACGTCCTGACTTTC CASVPSGGSGANVLTF
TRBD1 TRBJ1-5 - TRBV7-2 TGTGCCAGCAGCGGACAGGGTACAGGTCAGCCCCAGCATTTT CASSGQGTGQPQHF
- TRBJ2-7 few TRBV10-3 TGTGCCATCAGTGCCAACACCTACGAGCAGTACTTC CAISANTYEQYF
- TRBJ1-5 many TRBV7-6 TGTGCCAGCAGCTTAGGGGTTAGCAATCAGCCCCAGCATTTT CASSLGVSNQPQHF
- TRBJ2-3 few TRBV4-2 TGTGCCAGCAGCCAAGAGGCCTCAGCAAGACTCACAGATACGCAGTATTTT CASSQEASARLTDTQYF
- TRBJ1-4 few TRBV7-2 TGTGCCAGCAGCCCCGACCAGGGACGTGAAAAACTGTTTTTT CASSPDQGREKLFF